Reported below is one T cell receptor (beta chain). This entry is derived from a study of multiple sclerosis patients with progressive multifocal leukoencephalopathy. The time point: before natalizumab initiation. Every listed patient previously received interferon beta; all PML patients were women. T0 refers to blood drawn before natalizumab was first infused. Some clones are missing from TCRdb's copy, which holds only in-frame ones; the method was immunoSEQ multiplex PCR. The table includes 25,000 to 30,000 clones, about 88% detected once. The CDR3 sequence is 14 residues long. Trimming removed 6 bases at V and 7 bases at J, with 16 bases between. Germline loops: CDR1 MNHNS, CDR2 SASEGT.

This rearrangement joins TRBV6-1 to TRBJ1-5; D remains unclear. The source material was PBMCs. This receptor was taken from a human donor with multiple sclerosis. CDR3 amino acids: CASRSTSLGQPQHF. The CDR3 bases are TGTGCCAGCAGATCGACTTCTTTGGGGCAGCCCCAGCATTTT.